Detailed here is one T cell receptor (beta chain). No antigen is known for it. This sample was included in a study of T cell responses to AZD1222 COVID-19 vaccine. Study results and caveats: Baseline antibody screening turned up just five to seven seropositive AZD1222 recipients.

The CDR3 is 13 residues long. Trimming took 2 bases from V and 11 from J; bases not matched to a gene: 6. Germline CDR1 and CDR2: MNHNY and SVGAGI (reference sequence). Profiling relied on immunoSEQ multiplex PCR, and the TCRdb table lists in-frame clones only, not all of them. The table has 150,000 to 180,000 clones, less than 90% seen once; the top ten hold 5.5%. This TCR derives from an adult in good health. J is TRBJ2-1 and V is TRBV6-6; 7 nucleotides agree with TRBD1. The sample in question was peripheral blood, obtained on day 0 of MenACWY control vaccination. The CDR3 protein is CASSYGTDGQQFF. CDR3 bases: TGTGCCAGCAGTTACGGGACAGACGGCCAGCAGTTCTTC.